The clone carrying this T cell receptor beta chain was counted only a few times. The data stem from a study of T cells after yellow fever vaccination. The CDR3 totals 14 residues. Deletions cut 3 bases from V and 4 bases from J, with 12 bases between. Looked up from germline, CDR1 is SGHRS and CDR2 is YFSETQ. TCRdb itself ran the 5' RACE reads through MiXCR, one entry per CDR3 protein. Counted here are roughly 500,000 distinct CDR3 sequences, under 25% occurring once; the ten biggest clones make up over 11%. The chain is built from TRBV5-1 and TRBJ2-3; a possible D gene is TRBD2 (6 bases). The clonotype originates from a man aged 30 to 39 who received the YFV17D yellow fever vaccine. The source was PBMCs, collected 15 days after the yellow fever booster vaccination. CDR3 protein: CASSSGSGADTQYF. In DNA form, the CDR3 reads TGCGCCAGCAGCTCCGGGAGTGGAGCAGATACGCAGTATTTT.